This note documents a single T cell receptor (beta chain) sequence. This specimen comes from a study of control samples from healthy donors and cancer patients. The assay was immunoSEQ multiplex PCR, and TCRdb's table has in-frame clones only and misses some. The repertoire includes 15,000 to 20,000 clones, roughly 86% of them detected once, and around 10% sits in the top ten. The origin of this receptor is a woman in her 70s with colorectal cancer. The specimen was PBMCs.

DNA of the CDR3: TGTGCCAGCAGCGTCGACGCATGGGAGACCCAGTACTTC. Encoded protein: CASSVDAWETQYF. The V and J genes are TRBV9 and TRBJ2-5; D not resolved. V lost 2 bases and J lost 5, with 10 bases in between. The CDR3 runs 13 residues. In germline, CDR1 is SGDLS, CDR2 YYNGEE.